A selection of T cell receptor beta chains follows, all from one sample in a study of blood T cell repertoires in COVID-19. Here immunoSEQ multiplex PCR was the method, and the copy in TCRdb shows in-frame clones only, minus some. The sample comprises 200,000 to 250,000 clones, almost 85% of which are singletons, and about an eighth rests with the top ten. The specimen sequenced was peripheral blood. Receptor source: a woman aged 40 to 50 with acute or convalescent COVID-19. Both conserved end residues are part of each CDR3. The D gene is left open where the match is weak. Only some rows state a clone size, as once, few, many or a class for expanded clones.

j_call clone_size v_call d_call cdr3_nt cdr3_aa
TRBJ2-7 NA TRBV29-1 TRBD1 TGCAGCGCAGGACAGGGGGAATACGAGCAGTACTTC CSAGQGEYEQYF
TRBJ2-1 NA TRBV2 TRBD2 TGTGCCAGCCGTCTAGCGGGAGGGACCAATGAGCAGTTCTTC CASRLAGGTNEQFF
TRBJ2-7 once TRBV2 NA TGTGCCAGCAGTGAAGACTCTACCTTTAGCGAGCAGTACTTC CASSEDSTFSEQYF
TRBJ2-3 once TRBV2 TRBD2 TGTGCCAGCAGGGGGACTAGCGGGGACACAGATACGCAGTATTTT CASRGTSGDTDTQYF
TRBJ1-2 once TRBV19 NA TGTGCCAGTGGCCACCCGACATCATCCTATGGCTACACCTTC CASGHPTSSYGYTF
TRBJ2-1 NA TRBV9 TRBD2 TGTGCCAGCAGCGTAGGCGGGGGGGCTTACAATGAGCAGTTCTTC CASSVGGGAYNEQFF
TRBJ1-2 NA TRBV6-2/TRBV6-3 NA TGTGCCAGCAGTTACTCGTTCGGACATCTGGACTATGGCTACACCTTC CASSYSFGHLDYGYTF
TRBJ1-2 NA TRBV19 TRBD1 TGTGCCAGTAGTCCCGGGACAGGTTCCCCTAACTATGGCTACACCTTC CASSPGTGSPNYGYTF
TRBJ2-3 NA TRBV27 TRBD2 TGTGCCAGCAGCATGGTCGTCGGGGGGTATCCGGGAGATACGCAGTATTTT CASSMVVGGYPGDTQYF
TRBJ2-7 NA TRBV30 NA TGTGCCTGGAGTCGGGGGACCGGGTACGAGCAGTACTTC CAWSRGTGYEQYF
TRBJ2-2 NA TRBV5-5 TRBD1 TGTGCCAGCAGCATTCGGACAGGGGGCGGTAACGGGGAGCTGTTTTTT CASSIRTGGGNGELFF
TRBJ1-1 NA TRBV21-1 NA TGTGCCAGCAGCAAAGTAAGGCGGGGTTGGGGATTCGCTGAAGCTTTCTTT CASSKVRRGWGFAEAFF
TRBJ1-2 NA TRBV11-2 TRBD1 TGTGCCAGCAGCTTAACCTGGACAGGGAACTATGGCTACACCTTC CASSLTWTGNYGYTF
TRBJ1-5 NA TRBV27 NA TGTGCCAGCAGTTTATCGAGTTTAGGGGCTCGCAATCAGCCCCAGCATTTT CASSLSSLGARNQPQHF
TRBJ1-6 NA TRBV4-1 TRBD1 TGCGCCAGCAGCCCAGAGGGGACAGATAATTCACCCCTCCACTTT CASSPEGTDNSPLHF
TRBJ2-7 NA TRBV7-6 TRBD1 TGTGCCAGCAGCCCGGGACAGGGGGGGCGACCGGCGATCTACGAGCAGTACTTC CASSPGQGGRPAIYEQYF
TRBJ1-4 NA TRBV5-1 TRBD1 TGCGCCAGCAGCTGGGGACAGACAACTGGGGAAAAACTGTTTTTT CASSWGQTTGEKLFF